The 5 T cell receptor beta chains reported below all come from one sample, sequenced in a study of shared T cell receptors in the human thymus. Here immunoSEQ multiplex PCR was the method, and the copy in TCRdb shows in-frame clones only, minus some. The repertoire includes under 700,000 clones, about four fifths of them detected once, and roughly 0.013% sits in the top ten. These data are also associated with another study on human thymus T cells.

Material for sequencing was thymocytes. The receptors derive from a boy in the first two years of life with a congenital heart defect.

This sequence joins TRBV10-1 and TRBJ1-3; D is ambiguous. Between the trimmed V and J ends, which lost 6 bases and 9 bases, there was a span of 12 bases. CDR1 and CDR2 (germline): WNHNN, SYGVQD (reference sequence). The CDR3 loop spans 12 amino acids. The DNA of the CDR3 is TGCGCCAGCAGCCCGGGCCGGGGCACCATATATTTT. It yields the protein CASSPGRGTIYF.

The chain couples TRBV6-6 to TRBJ2-7; D possibly corresponds to TRBD1 (5 bases). Germline-derived CDR1 and CDR2 are MNHNY and SVGAGI (reference sequence). Trimming took 0 bases from V and 0 from J, leaving 9 bases between them. The CDR3 spans 15 residues. The chain's CDR3 is CASSYSYRSSYEQYF. DNA of the CDR3: TGTGCCAGCAGTTACTCCTACAGGAGCTCCTACGAGCAGTACTTC.

The V gene is TRBV5-1, the J gene TRBJ2-7; 8 bases agree with TRBD2. CDR1 is SGHRS, CDR2 YFSETQ, per germline. This CDR3 region has 18 residues. Trimming took 3 bases from V and 4 from J; bases not matched to a gene: 18. CDR3 in amino acids: CASSWGETTGLGLYEQYF. The CDR3 bases are TGCGCCAGCAGCTGGGGGGAGACTACGGGACTAGGACTTTACGAGCAGTACTTC.

Here the CDR3 reads CASSSRQGGTGNTIYF. CDR3 DNA: TGTGCCAGCAGTTCCCGACAGGGTGGGACTGGAAACACCATATATTTT. V is TRBV6-5 and J is TRBJ1-3; TRBD1 matches 7 bases. Germline V lookup: CDR1 MNHEY, CDR2 SVGAGI. V trimming: 4 bases; J trimming: 2 bases; junction bases outside the gene matches: 8. The CDR3 is 16 amino acids.

This sequence joins TRBV10-3 and TRBJ2-3; TRBD2 agrees at 10 bases. Germline V gene sequence: CDR1 ENHRY, CDR2 SYGVKD. The ends lost 3 bases at V and 0 bases at J; junction bases unmatched: 3. The CDR3 is 16 residues long. The CDR3 bases are TGTGCCATCAGTGAAGGACTAGCGGAGAGCACAGATACGCAGTATTTT. It specifies CAISEGLAESTDTQYF.